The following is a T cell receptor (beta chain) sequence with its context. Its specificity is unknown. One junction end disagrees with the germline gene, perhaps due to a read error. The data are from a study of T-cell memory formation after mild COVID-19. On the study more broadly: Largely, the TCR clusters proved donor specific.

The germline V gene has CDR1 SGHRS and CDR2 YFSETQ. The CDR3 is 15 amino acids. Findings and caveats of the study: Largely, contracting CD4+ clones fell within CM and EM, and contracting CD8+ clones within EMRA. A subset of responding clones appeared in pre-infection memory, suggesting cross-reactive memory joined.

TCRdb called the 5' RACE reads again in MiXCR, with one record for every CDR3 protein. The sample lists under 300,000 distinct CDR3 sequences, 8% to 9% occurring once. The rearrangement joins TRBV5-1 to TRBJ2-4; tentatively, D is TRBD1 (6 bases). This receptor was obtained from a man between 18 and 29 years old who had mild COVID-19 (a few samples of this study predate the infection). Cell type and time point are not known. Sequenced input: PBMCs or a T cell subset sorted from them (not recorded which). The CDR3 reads CASRLDRKTKNIQYF. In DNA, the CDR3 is TGCGCCAGCAGATTGGACAGAAAAACTAAGAACATTCAGTACTTC. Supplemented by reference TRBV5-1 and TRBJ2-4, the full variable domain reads KAGVTQTPRYLIKTRGQQVTLSCSPISGHRSVSWYQQTPGQGLQFLFEYFSETQRNKGNFPGRFSGRQFSNSRSEMNVSTLELGDSALYLCASRLDRKTKNIQYFGAGTRLSVL.